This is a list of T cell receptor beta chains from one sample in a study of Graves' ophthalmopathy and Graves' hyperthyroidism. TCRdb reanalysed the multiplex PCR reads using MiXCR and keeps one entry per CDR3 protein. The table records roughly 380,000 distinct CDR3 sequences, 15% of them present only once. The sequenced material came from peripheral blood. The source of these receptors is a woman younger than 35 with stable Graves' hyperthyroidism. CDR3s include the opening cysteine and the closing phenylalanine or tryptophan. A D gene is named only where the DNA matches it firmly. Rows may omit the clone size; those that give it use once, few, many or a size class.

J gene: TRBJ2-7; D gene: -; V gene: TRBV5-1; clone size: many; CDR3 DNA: TGCGCCAGTTCCAGAAACGAAGTGATCTACGAGCAGTACTTC; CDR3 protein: CASSRNEVIYEQYF
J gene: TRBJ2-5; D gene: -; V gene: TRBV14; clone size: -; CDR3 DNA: TGTGCCAGCAGCTCCCACAGGGTAGCCCAAGAGGCCCAGTACTTC; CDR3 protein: CASSSHRVAQEAQYF
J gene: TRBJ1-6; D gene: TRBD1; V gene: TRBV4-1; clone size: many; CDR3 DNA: TGCGCCAGCAGCCAGCCGCTCGGGGACAGGGGATCACCCCTCCACTTT; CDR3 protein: CASSQPLGDRGSPLHF
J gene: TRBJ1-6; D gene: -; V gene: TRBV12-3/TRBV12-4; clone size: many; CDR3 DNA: TGTGCCAGCAAGCCGGGGCTTGTGACTAATTCACCCCTCCACTTT; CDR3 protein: CASKPGLVTNSPLHF
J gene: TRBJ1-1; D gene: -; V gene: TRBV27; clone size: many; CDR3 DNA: TGTGCCAGCAGTTTATCCAGGGCCGACACTGAAGCTTTCTTT; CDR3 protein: CASSLSRADTEAFF
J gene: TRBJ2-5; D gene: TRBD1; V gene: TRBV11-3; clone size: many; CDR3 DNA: TGTGCCAGCAGCCCAAGGTTGGGACAGATACAAGAGACCCAGTACTTC; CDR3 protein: CASSPRLGQIQETQYF
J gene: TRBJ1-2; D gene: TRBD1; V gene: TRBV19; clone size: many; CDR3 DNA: TGTGCCAGTAGCAGGGACAGGGACTACACCTTC; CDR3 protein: CASSRDRDYTF
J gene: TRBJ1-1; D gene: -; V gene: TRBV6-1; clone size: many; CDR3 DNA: TGTGCCAGCACCTATGGCAGGAACACTGAAGCTTTCTTT; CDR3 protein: CASTYGRNTEAFF
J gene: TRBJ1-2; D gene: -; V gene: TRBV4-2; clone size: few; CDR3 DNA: TGTGCCAGCAGCCAAGATGTGGGGACGCCTAACTATGGCTACACCTTC; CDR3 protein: CASSQDVGTPNYGYTF
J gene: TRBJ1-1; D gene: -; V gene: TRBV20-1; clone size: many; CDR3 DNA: TGCAGTGCTCCAGGGACGACTGAAGCTTTCTTT; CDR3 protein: CSAPGTTEAFF
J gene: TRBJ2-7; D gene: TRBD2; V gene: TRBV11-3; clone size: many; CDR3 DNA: TGTGCCAGCAGCTTAGTTTCTAGCGGGGCGTCCTACGAGCAGTACTTC; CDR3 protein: CASSLVSSGASYEQYF
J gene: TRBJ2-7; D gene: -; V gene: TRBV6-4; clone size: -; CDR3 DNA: TGTGCCAGCAGCCCGAACGGGGACGAGCAGTACTTC; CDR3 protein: CASSPNGDEQYF
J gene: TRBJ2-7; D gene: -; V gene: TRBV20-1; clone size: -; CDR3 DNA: TGCAGTGCTAGAGACGTCCGGGGATCCTACGAGCAGTACTTC; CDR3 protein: CSARDVRGSYEQYF
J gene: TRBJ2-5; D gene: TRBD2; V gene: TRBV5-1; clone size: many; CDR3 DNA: TGCGCCAGCAGCTTGCACGGTAGCGGGGGGACAGAGACCCAGTACTTC; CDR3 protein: CASSLHGSGGTETQYF
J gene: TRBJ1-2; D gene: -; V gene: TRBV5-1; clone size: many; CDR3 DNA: TGCGCCAGCAGCTTGACCGTTAACTATGGCTACACCTTC; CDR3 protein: CASSLTVNYGYTF
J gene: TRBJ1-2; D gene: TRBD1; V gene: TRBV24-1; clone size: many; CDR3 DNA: TGTGCCACCAGTGATTCCAGACAGGGCTATGGCTACACCTTC; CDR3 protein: CATSDSRQGYGYTF
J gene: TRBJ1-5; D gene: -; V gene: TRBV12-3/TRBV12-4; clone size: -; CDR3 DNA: TGTGCCTCGGGGTGGGATGTAAGCAATCAGCCCCAGCATTTT; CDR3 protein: CASGWDVSNQPQHF
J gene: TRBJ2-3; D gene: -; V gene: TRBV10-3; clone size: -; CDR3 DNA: TGTGCCATCAGTGATCCCCCGGGACTTCGCACAGATACGCAGTATTTT; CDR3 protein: CAISDPPGLRTDTQYF
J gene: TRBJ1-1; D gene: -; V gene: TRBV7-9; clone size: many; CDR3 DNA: TGTGCCAGCAGCTTAGAACTCACAGGCACTGAAGCTTTCTTT; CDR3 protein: CASSLELTGTEAFF
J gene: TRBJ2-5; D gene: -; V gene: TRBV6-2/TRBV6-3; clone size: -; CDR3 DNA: TGTGCCAGCAGTGCTAACATCCAAGAGACCCAGTACTTC; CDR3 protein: CASSANIQETQYF
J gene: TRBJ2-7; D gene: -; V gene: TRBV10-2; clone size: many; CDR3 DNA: TGCGCCAGCAGTGAGGCTGCTAGGGAGCAGTACTTC; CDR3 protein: CASSEAAREQYF
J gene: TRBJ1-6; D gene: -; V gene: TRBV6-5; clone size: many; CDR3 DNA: TGTGCCAGCAGTTACGGTGCAGGGGCCGGGAATTCACCCCTCCACTTT; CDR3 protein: CASSYGAGAGNSPLHF
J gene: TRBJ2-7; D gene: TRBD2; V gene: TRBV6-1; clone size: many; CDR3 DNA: TGTGCCAGCAGTCCAAGGACTAGTTTTTACGAGCAGTACTTC; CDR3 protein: CASSPRTSFYEQYF
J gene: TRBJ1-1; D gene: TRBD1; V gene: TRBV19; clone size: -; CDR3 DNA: TGTGCCAGTTCCACATCCTCCGGGACAGGTTCTGAAGCTTTCTTT; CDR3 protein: CASSTSSGTGSEAFF
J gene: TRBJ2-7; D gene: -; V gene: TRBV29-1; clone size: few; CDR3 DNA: TGCAGCGTTGTTACAGGGAGTTCCCACGAGCAGTACTTC; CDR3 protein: CSVVTGSSHEQYF